This is a list of T cell receptor beta chains from one sample in a study of chemoradiotherapy in HPV16-positive cancers. Profiling relied on immunoSEQ multiplex PCR, and the TCRdb table lists in-frame clones only, not all of them. This sample has 30,000 or so clones, with roughly nine tenths found just once. Sequenced here: blood, sampled from a patient who underwent chemoradiotherapy. These receptors all come from a human donor with HPV-associated anogenital cancer. CDR3s include the opening cysteine and the closing phenylalanine or tryptophan. Each record gives: CDR3 protein, CDR3 DNA, clone size, D gene, CDR3 length, J gene, V gene. D genes are given only for firm matches. Expanded clones are given a class, and other clones once, few, many or no size at all.

CDR3: CAWSGPQQETQYF
DNA: TGTGCCTGGAGTGGGCCCCAACAAGAGACCCAGTACTTC
size: NA
D: NA
length: 13
J: TRBJ2-5
V: TRBV30

CDR3: CASSQAGLAGKPFRHF
DNA: TGCGCCAGCAGCCAAGCCGGACTAGCGGGAAAGCCCTTTAGACATTTT
size: NA
D: TRBD2
length: 16
J: TRBJ2-3
V: TRBV4-1

CDR3: CASSQGEFEQFF
DNA: TGTGCCAGCAGCCAAGGGGAGTTTGAGCAGTTCTTC
size: NA
D: NA
length: 12
J: TRBJ2-1
V: TRBV11-2

CDR3: CASSVTSGRTDTQYF
DNA: TGTGCCAGCAGTGTGACTAGCGGGAGGACAGATACGCAGTATTTT
size: NA
D: TRBD2
length: 15
J: TRBJ2-3
V: TRBV6-1

CDR3: CASSSWTGGQGTPYEQYF
DNA: TGTGCCAGTAGTTCCTGGACTGGGGGACAGGGCACCCCCTACGAGCAGTACTTC
size: NA
D: TRBD1
length: 18
J: TRBJ2-7
V: TRBV19

CDR3: CASTPLGGEETQYF
DNA: TGTGCCAGCACCCCCCTCGGGGGAGAGGAGACCCAGTACTTC
size: NA
D: NA
length: 14
J: TRBJ2-5
V: TRBV2

CDR3: CASSWGQKNTGELFF
DNA: TGTGCCAGCAGCTGGGGACAGAAGAACACCGGGGAGCTGTTTTTT
size: NA
D: TRBD1
length: 15
J: TRBJ2-2
V: TRBV7-9

CDR3: CASSLGISYEQYF
DNA: TGTGCCAGCAGCTTAGGTATCTCCTACGAGCAGTACTTC
size: NA
D: NA
length: 13
J: TRBJ2-7
V: TRBV7-2

CDR3: CSVGLYNEQFF
DNA: TGCAGCGTGGGACTTTACAATGAGCAGTTCTTC
size: NA
D: NA
length: 11
J: TRBJ2-1
V: TRBV29-1

CDR3: CASSLFASGSSYNEQFF
DNA: TGCGCCAGCAGCTTGTTTGCTAGCGGGAGCTCCTACAATGAGCAGTTCTTC
size: once
D: TRBD2
length: 17
J: TRBJ2-1
V: TRBV5-1

CDR3: CAWMGKDRLYTIYF
DNA: TGTGCCTGGATGGGGAAGGACCGGTTGTACACCATATATTTT
size: NA
D: NA
length: 14
J: TRBJ1-3
V: TRBV30

CDR3: CASSPLGGGNEKLFF
DNA: TGTGCCAGCAGCCCGCTCGGGGGAGGAAATGAAAAACTGTTTTTT
size: NA
D: NA
length: 15
J: TRBJ1-4
V: TRBV7-9

CDR3: CASSLESSTGELFF
DNA: TGTGCCAGCAGCTTAGAGTCCAGCACCGGGGAGCTGTTTTTT
size: once
D: NA
length: 14
J: TRBJ2-2
V: TRBV13

CDR3: CASSPGQTLPGELFF
DNA: TGTGCCAGCAGTCCCGGACAGACTCTTCCCGGGGAGCTGTTTTTT
size: few
D: NA
length: 15
J: TRBJ2-2
V: TRBV7-9

CDR3: CASRWGYGYTF
DNA: TGTGCCTCCAGGTGGGGCTATGGCTACACCTTC
size: once
D: NA
length: 11
J: TRBJ1-2
V: TRBV30

CDR3: CAWSADRGNSPLHF
DNA: TGTGCCTGGAGTGCGGACAGGGGGAATTCACCCCTCCACTTT
size: NA
D: TRBD1
length: 14
J: TRBJ1-6
V: TRBV30

CDR3: CASSPDREGGYTF
DNA: TGTGCCAGCAGCCCCGACCGGGAGGGGGGCTACACCTTC
size: NA
D: NA
length: 13
J: TRBJ1-2
V: TRBV7-2

CDR3: CASSLNLGQGAGEQYF
DNA: TGCGCCAGCAGCTTGAATTTGGGACAGGGGGCAGGTGAGCAGTACTTC
size: NA
D: TRBD1
length: 16
J: TRBJ2-7
V: TRBV5-1

CDR3: CASSSDMNTEAFF
DNA: TGTGCCAGCAGCTCAGATATGAACACTGAAGCTTTCTTT
size: NA
D: NA
length: 13
J: TRBJ1-1
V: TRBV5-4

CDR3: CASSESQGLGQPQHF
DNA: TGTGCCAGCAGTGAATCACAGGGGCTGGGTCAGCCCCAGCATTTT
size: NA
D: TRBD1
length: 15
J: TRBJ1-5
V: TRBV25-1

CDR3: CASSYRTGELFF
DNA: TGTGCCAGCAGTTACCGGACCGGGGAGCTGTTTTTT
size: NA
D: NA
length: 12
J: TRBJ2-2
V: TRBV6-5

CDR3: CASSPLAGVDYNEQFF
DNA: TGTGCCAGCAGCCCCCTAGCGGGAGTGGACTACAATGAGCAGTTCTTC
size: NA
D: TRBD2
length: 16
J: TRBJ2-1
V: TRBV7-2

CDR3: CASSQGYEQYF
DNA: TGTGCCAGCAGCCAGGGATACGAGCAGTACTTC
size: NA
D: NA
length: 11
J: TRBJ2-7
V: TRBV14

CDR3: CASSRDGGSTDTQYF
DNA: TGTGCCAGCAGCAGGGACGGGGGGAGCACAGATACGCAGTATTTT
size: NA
D: TRBD2
length: 15
J: TRBJ2-3
V: TRBV7-2

CDR3: CASRSGVYGYTF
DNA: TGTGCCAGCAGGTCAGGGGTTTATGGCTACACCTTC
size: NA
D: NA
length: 12
J: TRBJ1-2
V: TRBV28

CDR3: CASSLSLAGAGTGELFF
DNA: TGCGCCAGCAGCTTGAGCCTAGCGGGAGCGGGGACCGGGGAGCTGTTTTTT
size: NA
D: TRBD2
length: 17
J: TRBJ2-2
V: TRBV5-1

CDR3: CATSWGQETQYF
DNA: TGTGCCACCAGTTGGGGGCAAGAGACCCAGTACTTC
size: NA
D: NA
length: 12
J: TRBJ2-5
V: TRBV10-3

CDR3: CASSPGLTGGELFF
DNA: TGTGCCAGCTCACCGGGACTAACGGGCGGGGAGCTGTTTTTT
size: NA
D: TRBD2
length: 14
J: TRBJ2-2
V: TRBV18

CDR3: CASSISLASSGNTIYF
DNA: TGTGCCAGTAGTATATCTCTGGCGAGCTCTGGAAACACCATATATTTT
size: medium-sized
D: NA
length: 16
J: TRBJ1-3
V: TRBV19

CDR3: CASSELSGLDGYTF
DNA: TGTGCCAGCAGTGAACTTTCAGGGTTGGATGGCTACACCTTC
size: NA
D: NA
length: 14
J: TRBJ1-2
V: TRBV25-1

CDR3: CASSLPSYEQYF
DNA: TGTGCCAGCAGCTTGCCGTCCTACGAGCAGTACTTC
size: NA
D: NA
length: 12
J: TRBJ2-7
V: TRBV5-4

CDR3: CASSEEGPTSGANVLTF
DNA: TGTGCCAGCAGTGAAGAGGGTCCGACGAGTGGGGCCAACGTCCTGACTTTC
size: NA
D: NA
length: 17
J: TRBJ2-6
V: TRBV2

CDR3: CASSPVEDTQYF
DNA: TGCGCCAGCAGTCCCGTTGAAGATACGCAGTATTTT
size: once
D: NA
length: 12
J: TRBJ2-3
V: TRBV5-1

CDR3: CASSLGLAGNTGELFF
DNA: TGTGCTAGCAGCTTAGGACTAGCGGGGAACACCGGGGAGCTGTTTTTT
size: NA
D: TRBD2
length: 16
J: TRBJ2-2
V: TRBV7-7

CDR3: CASSSIRQGGETQYF
DNA: TGTGCCAGCAGTTCAATCCGACAGGGCGGGGAGACCCAGTACTTC
size: NA
D: TRBD1
length: 15
J: TRBJ2-5
V: TRBV6-6

CDR3: CASSLPGYYEQYF
DNA: TGTGCCAGCAGCTTACCGGGGTACTACGAGCAGTACTTC
size: NA
D: NA
length: 13
J: TRBJ2-7
V: TRBV11-3

CDR3: CASSLEETQYF
DNA: TGTGCCAGCAGCTTGGAAGAGACCCAGTACTTC
size: NA
D: NA
length: 11
J: TRBJ2-5
V: TRBV5-4

CDR3: CASSPEKGSGETNEKLFF
DNA: TGTGCCAGCAGCCCCGAGAAAGGGAGTGGGGAAACTAATGAAAAACTGTTTTTT
size: NA
D: NA
length: 18
J: TRBJ1-4
V: TRBV5-5

CDR3: CASSYRTGDLNTEAFF
DNA: TGTGCCAGCAGTTACCGGACAGGGGATTTGAACACTGAAGCTTTCTTT
size: NA
D: TRBD1
length: 16
J: TRBJ1-1
V: TRBV6-5

CDR3: CASSLGGTANTEAFF
DNA: TGTGCCAGCAGCTTAGGTGGGACGGCGAACACTGAAGCTTTCTTT
size: NA
D: NA
length: 15
J: TRBJ1-1
V: TRBV7-8

CDR3: CASSPLGASTDTQYF
DNA: TGTGCCAGTAGTCCCCTAGGCGCTAGCACAGATACGCAGTATTTT
size: NA
D: NA
length: 15
J: TRBJ2-3
V: TRBV19

CDR3: CASANIAGFSETQYF
DNA: TGTGCCAGCGCGAATATAGCGGGATTTTCGGAGACCCAGTACTTC
size: NA
D: TRBD2
length: 15
J: TRBJ2-5
V: TRBV6-1

CDR3: CASGKAGGPTDTQYF
DNA: TGTGCCAGCGGTAAAGCAGGAGGTCCCACAGATACGCAGTATTTT
size: NA
D: NA
length: 15
J: TRBJ2-3
V: TRBV9

CDR3: CASSLLPGQPQHF
DNA: TGTGCCAGCAGCTTGCTACCAGGTCAGCCCCAGCATTTT
size: NA
D: NA
length: 13
J: TRBJ1-5
V: TRBV5-8

CDR3: CASSVGKLGTDTQYF
DNA: TGTGCCAGCAGCGTCGGGAAGCTTGGGACAGATACGCAGTATTTT
size: once
D: NA
length: 15
J: TRBJ2-3
V: TRBV7-2

CDR3: CASSLWASGNYEQYF
DNA: TGTGCCAGCAGCTTATGGGCTAGCGGGAACTACGAGCAGTACTTC
size: NA
D: TRBD2
length: 15
J: TRBJ2-7
V: TRBV7-2

CDR3: CASSHFLAPREETQYF
DNA: TGTGCCAGCAGTCATTTTTTGGCCCCCCGGGAGGAGACCCAGTACTTC
size: NA
D: NA
length: 16
J: TRBJ2-5
V: TRBV14

CDR3: CASSAVGALGTEAFF
DNA: TGCGCCAGCAGCGCCGTTGGGGCTCTGGGGACTGAAGCTTTCTTT
size: NA
D: NA
length: 15
J: TRBJ1-1
V: TRBV5-1

CDR3: CASSDLNYGYTF
DNA: TGCGCCAGCAGTGATCTCAACTATGGCTACACCTTC
size: NA
D: NA
length: 12
J: TRBJ1-2
V: TRBV10-1

CDR3: CASTGRATEAFF
DNA: TGTGCCAGCACCGGACGGGCCACTGAAGCTTTCTTT
size: once
D: NA
length: 12
J: TRBJ1-1
V: TRBV5-6